This T cell receptor beta chain is from a study of shared clonotypes between healthy human individuals (dated by TCRdb to the early 2020s). Notes on the research overall: Three men and two women, aged 18 to 49 years, made up the cohort. For each donor, CD4 naive and CD4 memory were each run on three plates, CD8 naive on two plates, and CD8 memory on one plate. Blood TCR repertoires of 5 or 6 healthy adults were deeply sequenced to estimate repertoire size and the extent of clonotype sharing between individuals. Libraries were prepared and TCR repertoires were sequenced by different laboratories using diverse techniques, in order to increase sequencing depth and limit assay-specific biases. Leukapheresis yielded between about 0.85 and 10 billion PBMCs per donor.

Using the deep immunoSEQ assay, multiplex PCR amplified TCR CDR3 regions from genomic DNA. For each cell subset, the extracted genomic DNA was distributed evenly across all wells of several immunoSEQ 96-well plates, and each plate served as one replicate. For sorted subsets, each replicate PCR was loaded with 200 to 250 ng genomic DNA, equivalent to 32,000 or so T cell genomes. Purified libraries were measured with a Qubit 3.0 fluorometer, size-checked on a Bioanalyzer 2100, and measured again with the KAPA Library Quantification kit. Each immunoSEQ 96-well plate was sequenced on its own single-read 150-cycle Illumina NextSeq 550 flow cell. The authors processed their data as follows. Because only junctional sequences without quality scores were contained in the immunoSEQ output, filtering matching that applied to full-length reads could not be performed. To assign V/J genes and CDR3, sequences were annotated using PyIR, a Python wrapper for IgBLAST v1.9, with IMGT germline references. Any read was removed if the V/J assignment was weak (E-value above 1e-6), the CDR3 was missing, or the read contained stop codons, out-of-frame junctions, or ambiguous translated residues. V3J clonotypes were defined as sequences sharing the same inferred V gene, J gene, and CDR3 amino acid sequence. Percentage overlap between repertoires was calculated by dividing the number of shared unique clonotypes by the size of the smaller repertoire. Richness of each repertoire was evaluated using RTK rarefaction, the Chao1 estimator, and Recon v2.1 estimates of unobserved clonotypes. Generation probabilities were computed with OLGA for all TCRbeta clonotypes obtained by the gDNA method from several donors. In its TCRdb copy, this immuneACCESS table keeps in-frame sequences only and misses some clones. Where compared with another copy, unresolved V genes explain less than half of these, and the others have no known cause. That table is the source of V, J and clone size, and D and trimming were worked out from the DNA. This sample is represented by more than 550,000 clones; 80% to 95% of them were singletons. The top ten hold approximately 35% of the sample.

The donors were healthy, HIV-negative adults with no recently reported acute infections or vaccinations. Every donor was a Caucasian adult residing in Nashville, Tennessee, USA. CD8 memory samples were composed of magnetically selected CD45RO+ cells combined with CCR7-negative CD45RA+ effector memory (TemRA) cells. Blood was obtained by leukapheresis, after which PBMCs were separated by Ficoll-Histopaque density gradient centrifugation and cryopreserved in liquid nitrogen vapor phase. Analytical flow cytometry was used to check the purity and quantity of each magnetically sorted T cell population. Genomic DNA was isolated from every sorted fraction and measured by UV absorbance on a Nanodrop 2000c. Trimming costs V 6 bases and J 0 bases, and their ends lie 18 bases apart. There are 16 amino acids in the CDR3, from cysteine to phenylalanine inclusive. The sequence is cut down to CDR3 DNA, 48 bases in frame from base 1. Taken from the germline V gene (reference sequence), the CDR1 and CDR2 loops are MNHEY and SMNVEV.

To note about this clone: No antigen is known for it. No per-base quality is available; no much larger clone lies one base away.

The study at large found these results: When several donors were compared, the shared fraction of clonotypes was about 5.4% for naive CD4, roughly 3.3% for naive CD8, more than 2% for memory CD4, and 0.35% to 0.4% for memory CD8. Because the study included only a small number of donors, the genetic and exposure-history diversity represented was limited. Compared with non-shared clonotypes, clonotypes shared by all four sorted-subset donors had higher generation probabilities. Naive subsets generally had larger estimated clonotype richness than memory subsets. Pairwise subsampling indicated that sequencing depth was expected to affect the degree of clonotype sharing among donors. Sampling was limited to blood, and TCR repertoires in tissue likely differ from TCR repertoires in blood. Even with the large sequencing depth, rarefaction of the sorted-subset datasets indicated that sequencing was incomplete.

The rearrangement combines TRBV27 with TRBJ2-7; no confident D gene assignment can be made. The sequenced sample consisted of memory CD8+ T cells from PBMCs. The cell subset or site label on this specimen signifies: CD45RO+ cells pooled with CCR7-negative TemRA cells. The clonotype comes from a man younger than 35 in good health. Some clones in this sample may be carry-over from other donors' samples. The nucleotides are TGTGCCAGCAGCCGTACTACTGGGATTAGCTCCTACGAGCAGTACTTC. Its coded protein is CASSRTTGISSYEQYF.